Each of the 9 T cell receptor beta chains below was sequenced from the same sample in a study of CD8 T cells in ankylosing spondylitis. From the 5' RACE reads, TCRdb called clonotypes with MiXCR, one entry per CDR3 protein. The data contain roughly 130,000 distinct CDR3 sequences, roughly 7.3% of them singletons. Source material: blood, either unsorted or a sorted T cell fraction (not recorded which). The receptors here all came from a male donor with ankylosing spondylitis or in good health (not recorded which).

This clonotype came up many times. The chain has TRBV5-5 and TRBJ2-7; D is tentatively TRBD1 or TRBD2 (5 bases each). The CDR3 has 14 amino acids. V lost 2 bases, J lost 2 bases, and 11 bases lay in between. Germline lookup yields CDR1 SGHKS and CDR2 YYEKEE (reference sequence). CDR3 residues: CASSFRDGAYEQYF. For the CDR3, the DNA is TGTGCCAGCAGCTTCCGGGACGGTGCCTACGAGCAGTACTTC.

This clonotype was detected a few times. The chain combines TRBV5-1 with TRBJ1-1, with D unclear. Per the germline V gene, CDR1 is SGHRS and CDR2 is YFSETQ. The CDR3 consists of 17 residues. V lost 5 bases to trimming and J lost 0 bases, with 20 bases between them. CDR3 in amino acids: CASRPRARPAVNTEAFF. As DNA, the CDR3 is TGCGCCAGCAGACCCCGAGCCAGACCAGCAGTGAACACTGAAGCTTTCTTT.

This clonotype was recorded a few times. The chain recombines TRBV20-1 with TRBJ2-1, with 10 positions matching TRBD2. The germline gives CDR1 DFQATT, CDR2 SNEGSKA (reference sequence). J lost 3 bases, V lost 6 bases, and 5 bases had no gene match. CDR3 size: 14 residues. In DNA form, the CDR3 reads TGCAGTGCACCGCCTAGCGGGAGCTACAATGAGCAGTTCTTC. Translation gives CSAPPSGSYNEQFF.

In this sample, this clonotype turned up many times. The V and J genes are TRBV5-1 and TRBJ2-3; 7 positions agree with TRBD1. Trimming removed 4 bases from V and 1 base from J; junction bases left unmatched: 3. There are 14 residues in the CDR3. Germline lookup yields CDR1 SGHRS and CDR2 YFSETQ. CDR3 sequence (DNA): TGCGCCAGCAGCCAGGGACAGCGCACAGATACGCAGTATTTT. Its translation is CASSQGQRTDTQYF.

This clonotype was detected ten times or more. The gene calls are TRBV12-3 or TRBV12-4 and TRBJ2-7; TRBD1 is a possible D gene (7 bases). V was shortened by 2 bases and J by 3 bases, with 8 bases between the two germline ends. The length of the CDR3 is 13 residues. The CDR3 reads CASSLQGGYEQYF. CDR3 DNA: TGTGCCAGCAGTTTACAGGGGGGCTACGAGCAGTACTTC.

This clonotype was seen a few times. The CDR3 loop is CASSLMGQMNTEAFF. In DNA, the CDR3 is TGCGCCAGCAGCTTGATGGGGCAGATGAACACTGAAGCTTTCTTT. The chain joins TRBV5-1 to TRBJ1-1, with D maybe TRBD1 (5 bases). The CDR3 length is 15 residues. V lost 1 base, J lost 0 bases, and 10 bases lay in between. Germline values: CDR1 SGHRS, CDR2 YFSETQ.

This clonotype was recorded at least ten times. The chain links TRBV20-1 to TRBJ2-1, with 9 bases fitting TRBD2. This CDR3 spans 15 amino acids. Germline-derived CDR1 and CDR2 are DFQATT and SNEGSKA (reference sequence). J was trimmed by 4 bases and V by 6 bases; bases with no gene match: 10. CDR3 DNA sequence: TGCAGTGCGACTAGCGGTCAAAAGGGTTACAATGAGCAGTTCTTC. The encoded protein is CSATSGQKGYNEQFF.

The rearrangement links TRBV10-3 to TRBJ1-1, with TRBD1 matching 10 bases. Germline V gene sequence: CDR1 ENHRY, CDR2 SYGVKD. V shed 8 bases, J shed 4 bases, and the junction held 4 bases outside the gene matches. CDR3 length: 13 amino acids. CDR3: CAIGRTGGTEAFF. The CDR3 DNA reads as TGTGCCATCGGACGGACAGGGGGCACTGAAGCTTTCTTT.

This clonotype was detected many times. The DNA for the CDR3 is TGTGCCAGCAGTACTGACAGGGCCAACGTCCTGACTTTC. This sequence encodes CASSTDRANVLTF. The chain recombines TRBV7-7 with TRBJ2-6, with no clear D. The CDR3 length is 13 residues. V lost 6 bases to trimming and J lost 5 bases, with 8 bases between them. The germline CDR1 and CDR2 sequences are SSHAT and FNYEAQ (reference sequence).